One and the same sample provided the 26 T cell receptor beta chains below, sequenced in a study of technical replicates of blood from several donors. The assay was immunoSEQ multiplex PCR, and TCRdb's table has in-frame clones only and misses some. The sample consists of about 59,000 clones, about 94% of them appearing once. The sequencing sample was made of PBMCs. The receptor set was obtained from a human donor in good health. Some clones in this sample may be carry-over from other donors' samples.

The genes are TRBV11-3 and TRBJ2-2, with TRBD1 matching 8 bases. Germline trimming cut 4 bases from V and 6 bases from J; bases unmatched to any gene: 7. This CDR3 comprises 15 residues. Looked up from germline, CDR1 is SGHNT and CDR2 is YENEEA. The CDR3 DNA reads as TGTGCCAGCAGCTCCTCCGGGACAGGCCCCGGGGAGCTGTTTTTT. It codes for CASSSSGTGPGELFF. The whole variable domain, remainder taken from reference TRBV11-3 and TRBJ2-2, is EAGVVQSPRYKIIEKKQPVAFWCNPISGHNTLYWYLQNLGQGPELLIRYENEEAVDDSQLPKDRFSAERLKGVDSTLKIQPAELGDSAVYLCASSSSGTGPGELFFGEGSRLTVL.

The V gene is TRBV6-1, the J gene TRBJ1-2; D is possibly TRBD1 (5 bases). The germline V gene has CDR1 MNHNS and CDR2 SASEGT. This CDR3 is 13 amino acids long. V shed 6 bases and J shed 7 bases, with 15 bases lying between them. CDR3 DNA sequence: TGTGCCAGCAGCGGGTGGCAGGGTGGTGGCTACACCTTC. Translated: CASSGWQGGGYTF.

CDR3 amino acids: CASSIRGGAYNEQFF. The CDR3 nucleotides are TGTGCCAGTAGTATAAGGGGGGGAGCCTACAATGAGCAGTTCTTC. The genes are TRBV19 and TRBJ2-1; weak D call: TRBD2 (7 bases). Per the germline V gene, CDR1 is LNHDA and CDR2 is SQIVND (reference sequence). The CDR3 consists of 15 residues. Trimming cost V 2 bases and J 2 bases, with 10 bases left between them.

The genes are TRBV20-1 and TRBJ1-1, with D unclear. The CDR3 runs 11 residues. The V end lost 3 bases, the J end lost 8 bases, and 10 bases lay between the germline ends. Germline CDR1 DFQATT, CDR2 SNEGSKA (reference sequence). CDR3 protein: CSASSGREAFF. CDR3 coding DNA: TGCAGTGCTAGTTCCGGGAGAGAAGCTTTCTTT.

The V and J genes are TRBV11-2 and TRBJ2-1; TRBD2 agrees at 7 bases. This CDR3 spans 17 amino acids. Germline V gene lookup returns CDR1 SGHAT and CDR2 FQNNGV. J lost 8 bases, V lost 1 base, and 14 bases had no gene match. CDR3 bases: TGTGCCAGCAGCTTAGTGGCGGGAGAGATTGTTTTGGATGAGCAGTTCTTC. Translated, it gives CASSLVAGEIVLDEQFF. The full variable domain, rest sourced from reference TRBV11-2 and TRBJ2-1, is EAGVAQSPRYKIIEKRQSVAFWCNPISGHATLYWYQQILGQGPKLLIQFQNNGVVDDSQLPKDRFSAERLKGVDSTLKIQPAKLEDSAVYLCASSLVAGEIVLDEQFFGPGTRLTVL.

This chain's CDR3 is CSVVGDRFPYGYTF. DNA for the CDR3: TGCAGCGTTGTGGGGGACAGGTTTCCCTATGGCTACACCTTC. The rearrangement uses TRBV29-1 and TRBJ1-2, with 8 bases identical to TRBD1. The CDR3 runs to 14 residues. The V gene end was trimmed by 4 bases and the J gene end by 4 bases; junction bases not matched to a gene: 8. CDR1 is SQVTM and CDR2 is ANQGSEA in the germline V gene.

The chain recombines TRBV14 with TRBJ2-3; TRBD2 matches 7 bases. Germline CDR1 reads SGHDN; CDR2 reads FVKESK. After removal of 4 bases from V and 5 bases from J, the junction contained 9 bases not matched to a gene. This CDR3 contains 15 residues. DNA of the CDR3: TGTGCCAGCAGCCTGTTGGGGGGGACCGGAGATACGCAGTATTTT. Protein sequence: CASSLLGGTGDTQYF. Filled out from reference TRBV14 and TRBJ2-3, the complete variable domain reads EAGVTQFPSHSVIEKGQTVTLRCDPISGHDNLYWYRRVMGKEIKFLLHFVKESKQDESGMPNNRFLAERTGGTYSTLKVQPAELEDSGVYFCASSLLGGTGDTQYFGPGTRLTVL.

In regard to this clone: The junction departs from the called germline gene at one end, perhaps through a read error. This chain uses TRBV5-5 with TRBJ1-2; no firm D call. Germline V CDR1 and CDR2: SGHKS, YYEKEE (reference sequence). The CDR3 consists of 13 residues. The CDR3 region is CASTTRTDYRYTF. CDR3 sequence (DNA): TGTGCCAGCACCACCCGGACTGACTATCGCTACACCTTC. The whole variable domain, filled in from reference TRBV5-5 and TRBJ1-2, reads DAGVTQSPTHLIKTRGQQVTLRCSPISGHKSVSWYQQVLGQGPQFIFQYYEKEERGRGNFPDRFSARQFPNYSSELNVNALLLGDSALYLCASTTRTDYRYTFGSGTRLTVV.

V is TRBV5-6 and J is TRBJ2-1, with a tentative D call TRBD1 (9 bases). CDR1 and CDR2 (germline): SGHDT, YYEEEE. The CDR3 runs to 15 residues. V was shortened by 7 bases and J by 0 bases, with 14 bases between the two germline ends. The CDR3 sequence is CASGQGTSSYNEQFF. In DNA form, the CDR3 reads TGTGCCAGCGGACAGGGGACTAGCTCCTACAATGAGCAGTTCTTC. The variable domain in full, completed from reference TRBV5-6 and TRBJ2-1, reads DAGVTQSPTHLIKTRGQQVTLRCSPKSGHDTVSWYQQALGQGPQFIFQYYEEEERQRGNFPDRFSGHQFPNYSSELNVNALLLGDSALYLCASGQGTSSYNEQFFGPGTRLTVL.

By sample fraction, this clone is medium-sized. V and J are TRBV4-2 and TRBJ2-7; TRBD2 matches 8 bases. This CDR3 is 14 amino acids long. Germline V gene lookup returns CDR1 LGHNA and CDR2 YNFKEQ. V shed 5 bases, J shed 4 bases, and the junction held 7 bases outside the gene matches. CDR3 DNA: TGTGCCAGCAGCGTCCTAGCGGGTATTTACGAGCAGTACTTC. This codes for CASSVLAGIYEQYF.

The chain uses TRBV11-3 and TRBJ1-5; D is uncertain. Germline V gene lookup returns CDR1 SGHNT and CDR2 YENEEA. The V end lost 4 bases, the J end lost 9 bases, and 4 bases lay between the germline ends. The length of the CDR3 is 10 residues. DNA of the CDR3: TGTGCCAGCAGCTCCTCGCCCCAGCATTTT. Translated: CASSSSPQHF.

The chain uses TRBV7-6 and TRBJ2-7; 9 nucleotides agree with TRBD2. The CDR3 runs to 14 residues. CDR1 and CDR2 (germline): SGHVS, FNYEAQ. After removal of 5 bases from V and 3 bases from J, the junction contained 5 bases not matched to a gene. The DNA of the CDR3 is TGTGCCAGCAGCAGTAGCGGGGGCCGCTACGAGCAGTACTTC. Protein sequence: CASSSSGGRYEQYF. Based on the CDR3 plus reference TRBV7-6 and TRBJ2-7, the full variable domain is GAGVSQSPRYKVTKRGQDVALRCDPISGHVSLYWYRQALGQGPEFLTYFNYEAQQDKSGLPNDRFSAERPEGSISTLTIQRTEQRDSAMYRCASSSSGGRYEQYFGPGTRLTVT.

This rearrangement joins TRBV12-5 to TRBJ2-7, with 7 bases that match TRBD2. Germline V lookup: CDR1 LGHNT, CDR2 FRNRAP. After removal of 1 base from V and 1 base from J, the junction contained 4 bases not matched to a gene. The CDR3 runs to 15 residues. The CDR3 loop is CASGLGLAVSYEQYF. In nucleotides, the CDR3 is TGTGCTAGTGGTTTGGGGCTAGCGGTTTCCTACGAGCAGTACTTC.

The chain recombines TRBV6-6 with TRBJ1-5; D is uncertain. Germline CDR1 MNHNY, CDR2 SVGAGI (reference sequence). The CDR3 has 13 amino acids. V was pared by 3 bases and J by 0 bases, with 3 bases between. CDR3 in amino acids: CASSYYSNQPQHF. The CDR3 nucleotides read TGTGCCAGCAGTTATTATAGCAATCAGCCCCAGCATTTT.

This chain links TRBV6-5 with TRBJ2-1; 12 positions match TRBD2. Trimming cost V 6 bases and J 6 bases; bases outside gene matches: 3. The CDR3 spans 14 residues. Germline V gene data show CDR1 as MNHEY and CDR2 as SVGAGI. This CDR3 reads CASRTSGRLNEQFF. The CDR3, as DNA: TGTGCCAGCAGGACTAGCGGGAGACTCAATGAGCAGTTCTTC.

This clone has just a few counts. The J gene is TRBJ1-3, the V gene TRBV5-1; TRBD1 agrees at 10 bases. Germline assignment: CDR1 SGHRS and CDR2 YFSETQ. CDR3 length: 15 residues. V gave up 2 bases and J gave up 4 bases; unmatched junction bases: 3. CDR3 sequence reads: CASSLRQGAGNTIYF. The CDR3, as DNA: TGCGCCAGCAGCTTACGACAGGGGGCAGGAAACACCATATATTTT.

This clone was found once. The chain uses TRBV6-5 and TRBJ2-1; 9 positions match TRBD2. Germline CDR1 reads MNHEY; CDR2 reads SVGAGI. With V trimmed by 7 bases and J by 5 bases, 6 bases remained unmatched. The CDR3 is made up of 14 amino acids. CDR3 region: CASTVAGAHNEQFF. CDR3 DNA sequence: TGTGCCAGCACCGTAGCGGGAGCCCACAATGAGCAGTTCTTC.

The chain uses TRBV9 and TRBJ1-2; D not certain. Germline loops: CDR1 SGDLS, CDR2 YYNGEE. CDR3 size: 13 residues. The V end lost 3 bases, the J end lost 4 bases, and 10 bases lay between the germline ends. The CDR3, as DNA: TGTGCCAGCAGCGCCCTTCAGTCCTATGGCTACACCTTC. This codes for CASSALQSYGYTF.

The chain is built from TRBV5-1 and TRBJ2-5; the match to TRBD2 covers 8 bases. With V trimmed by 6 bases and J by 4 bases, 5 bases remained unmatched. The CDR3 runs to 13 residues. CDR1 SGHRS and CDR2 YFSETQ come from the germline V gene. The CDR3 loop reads CASTGGGRETQYF. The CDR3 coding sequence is TGCGCCAGCACTGGCGGGGGGAGAGAGACCCAGTACTTC.

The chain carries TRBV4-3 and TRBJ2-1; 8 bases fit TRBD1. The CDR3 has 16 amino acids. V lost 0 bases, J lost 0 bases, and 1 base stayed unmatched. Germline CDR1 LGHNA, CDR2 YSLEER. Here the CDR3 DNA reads TGCGCCAGCAGCCAAGACGACAGGGGCTCCTACAATGAGCAGTTCTTC. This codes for CASSQDDRGSYNEQFF.

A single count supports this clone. CDR3 residues: CASSANPGDEQFF. The CDR3 DNA sequence: TGTGCCAGCAGCGCAAACCCGGGGGATGAGCAGTTCTTC. V gene TRBV7-3 combines with J gene TRBJ2-1, with a tentative D call TRBD2 (6 bases). Germline assignment: CDR1 SGHTA and CDR2 FQGTGA. The CDR3 length is 13 residues. V lost 5 bases and J 8 bases, leaving 13 bases between the germline ends.

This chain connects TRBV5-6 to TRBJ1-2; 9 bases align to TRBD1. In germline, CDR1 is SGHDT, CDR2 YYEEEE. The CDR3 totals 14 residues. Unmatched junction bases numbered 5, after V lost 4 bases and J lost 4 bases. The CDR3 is CASSRDRATYGYTF. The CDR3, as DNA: TGTGCCAGCAGCCGGGACAGGGCCACCTATGGCTACACCTTC.

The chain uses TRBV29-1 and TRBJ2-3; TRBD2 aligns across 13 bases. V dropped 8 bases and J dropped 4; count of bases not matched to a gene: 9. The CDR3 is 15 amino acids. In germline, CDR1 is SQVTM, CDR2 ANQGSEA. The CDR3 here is CSHWTSGSGADTQYF. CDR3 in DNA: TGCAGCCATTGGACTAGCGGGAGTGGCGCAGATACGCAGTATTTT.

In DNA, the CDR3 is TGCGCCAGCAGCCTGGGACAGTACAATGAGCAGTTCTTC. It translates to CASSLGQYNEQFF. The chain carries TRBV5-1 and TRBJ2-1; TRBD1 aligns across 7 bases. The J segment lost 4 bases and the V segment lost 4 bases, leaving 2 bases of the junction unmatched. The CDR3 totals 13 residues. CDR1 is SGHRS and CDR2 is YFSETQ in the germline V gene.

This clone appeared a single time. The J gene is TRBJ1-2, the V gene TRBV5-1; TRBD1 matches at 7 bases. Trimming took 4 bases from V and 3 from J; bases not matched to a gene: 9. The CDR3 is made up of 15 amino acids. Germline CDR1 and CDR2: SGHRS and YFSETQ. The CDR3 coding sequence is TGCGCCAGCAGCCTTGGGACAGTTCCTGACTATGGCTACACCTTC. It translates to CASSLGTVPDYGYTF. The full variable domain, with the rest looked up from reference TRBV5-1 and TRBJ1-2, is KAGVTQTPRYLIKTRGQQVTLSCSPISGHRSVSWYQQTPGQGLQFLFEYFSETQRNKGNFPGRFSGRQFSNSRSEMNVSTLELGDSALYLCASSLGTVPDYGYTFGSGTRLTVV.

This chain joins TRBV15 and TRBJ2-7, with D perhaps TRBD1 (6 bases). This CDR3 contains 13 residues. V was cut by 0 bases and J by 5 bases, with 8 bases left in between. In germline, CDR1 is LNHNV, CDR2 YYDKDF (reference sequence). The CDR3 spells CATSRDRQDEQYF. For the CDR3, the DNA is TGTGCCACCAGCAGAGATCGACAGGACGAGCAGTACTTC.